This T cell receptor (beta chain) was captured by sequencing in a study of CD8 T cells in ankylosing spondylitis (dated by TCRdb to the late 2010s). About the study as a whole: The study profiled T cell receptor beta repertoires in healthy donors and ankylosing spondylitis patients to find disease-linked TCR variants. The full study cohort comprised approximately 23 ankylosing spondylitis patients and 85 to 120 healthy donors. Samples of peripheral blood were taken, and for ankylosing spondylitis patients, synovial fluid was collected as well. Overall results and qualifications from the work: The disease-linked clones were reported to be significantly enriched in matched synovial fluid samples from ankylosing spondylitis patients. A CD8+ phenotype was shown by the disease-linked clones, which were found at relatively low frequencies in peripheral blood. Some of the motif variants had been reported before in the synovial fluid and blood of reactive arthritis patients, a finding that suggests common disease-initiation mechanisms. A TCR beta motif made up of several highly homologous amino acid variants appeared to be characteristic of blood from ankylosing spondylitis patients.

V is shortened by 6 bases, J by 5 bases, and the region joining them spans 8 bases. The CDR3 runs 11 residues from the cysteine to the phenylalanine. The kept DNA is CDR3 alone, 33 bases in frame from the first base. As encoded in the germline V gene (reference sequence), CDR1 is DFQATT while CDR2 is SNEGSKA. These reads were obtained on an Illumina HiSeq 2500. TCR beta libraries were prepared by quantitative 5'-RACE with molecular barcodes. As for the original processing: Disease-linked TCR variants were identified with a new computational method built on a probabilistic model of VDJ rearrangement. Using fastp at Q25 and MiXCR, TCRdb reprocessed the public reads and kept productive beta chains. CDR3 protein sequences are deduplicated, and each keeps its most common genes and DNA. The authors' filters were not applied to this entry. Recorded for this sample are fewer than 250,000 distinct CDR3 sequences; 10% to 13% of them occurred a single time. The ten largest make up 2.5% to 3% of the sample.

This clonotype was recorded at least ten times. The specificity of this receptor is unknown. The sample holds no much larger clone one base away, and base qualities are not on file. The sequence links TRBV20-1 to TRBJ2-1; the D call is tentative, TRBD1 or TRBD2, as each matches 5 bases. The TCR originated in a male donor with ankylosing spondylitis or in good health (not recorded which). The sequencing sample was made of blood, either unsorted or a sorted T cell fraction (not recorded which). The CDR3 region reads CSAGTHNEQFF. The nucleotides read TGCAGTGCCGGGACCCACAATGAGCAGTTCTTC.